The source of this T cell receptor (beta chain) is a study of T cell repertoires in cytomegalovirus infection. About the research overall: It was the public TCR beta signatures that indicated both CMV infection and matching HLA type. Study findings and constraints: HLA-C-restricted CMV clonotypes gave the most frequent clonotype in two of eight donors. Cumulative frequency of public TCR beta families picked out carriers of CMV plus the relevant HLA.

Trimming removed 6 bases from V and 2 bases from J; junction bases left unmatched: 9. Per germline, CDR1 DFQATT and CDR2 SNEGSKA (reference sequence). The CDR3 is 14 residues long. The sample holds a few counts of this clonotype. Its antigen is not identified. TCRdb independently ran MiXCR on the reads; one entry per CDR3 protein. This sample has 200,000 or so distinct CDR3 sequences; roughly a fifth occur once, and the top ten carry around 3.1%. The TCR comes from a human donor in good health (CMV status not recorded). Some clones in this sample may be carry-over from other donors' samples. The specimen sequenced was PBMCs. This chain uses TRBV20-1 with TRBJ2-7; 8 bases are shared with TRBD2. CDR3 bases: TGCAGTGCAGAGACGAGCGGGAGTCCCTACGAGCAGTACTTC. It codes for CSAETSGSPYEQYF.